This TCR beta chain is from a study of blood T cell repertoires in COVID-19. CDR3 size: 16 residues. Germline CDR1 is SGHNT and CDR2 is YYREEE (reference sequence). J was trimmed by 0 bases and V by 4 bases; bases with no gene match: 5. Assay: immunoSEQ multiplex PCR; the TCRdb copy retains only in-frame clones and omits some. This table has about 100,000 clones, about 76% appearing once. The material sequenced was peripheral blood. The receptor was derived from a human donor in a cohort sampled during active COVID-19. The chain recombines TRBV5-4 with TRBJ2-7; TRBD2 matches at 12 bases. For the CDR3, the DNA is TGTGCCAGCAGCCGCGGGACTAGCGGGTCCTCCTACGAGCAGTACTTC. Protein product: CASSRGTSGSSYEQYF.